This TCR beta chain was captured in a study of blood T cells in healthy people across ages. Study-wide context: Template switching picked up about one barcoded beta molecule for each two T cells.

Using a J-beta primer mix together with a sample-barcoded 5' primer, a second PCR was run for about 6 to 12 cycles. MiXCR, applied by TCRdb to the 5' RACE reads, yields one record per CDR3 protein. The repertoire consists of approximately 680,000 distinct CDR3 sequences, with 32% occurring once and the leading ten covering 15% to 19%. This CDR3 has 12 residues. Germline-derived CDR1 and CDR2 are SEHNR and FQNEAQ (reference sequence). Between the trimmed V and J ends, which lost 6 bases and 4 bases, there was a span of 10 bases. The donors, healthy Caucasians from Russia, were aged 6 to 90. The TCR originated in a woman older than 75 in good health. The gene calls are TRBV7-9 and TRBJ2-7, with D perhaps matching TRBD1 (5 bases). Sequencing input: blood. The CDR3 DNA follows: TGTGCCAGCAGTCAGACAGCATACGAGCAGTACTTC. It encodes CASSQTAYEQYF.